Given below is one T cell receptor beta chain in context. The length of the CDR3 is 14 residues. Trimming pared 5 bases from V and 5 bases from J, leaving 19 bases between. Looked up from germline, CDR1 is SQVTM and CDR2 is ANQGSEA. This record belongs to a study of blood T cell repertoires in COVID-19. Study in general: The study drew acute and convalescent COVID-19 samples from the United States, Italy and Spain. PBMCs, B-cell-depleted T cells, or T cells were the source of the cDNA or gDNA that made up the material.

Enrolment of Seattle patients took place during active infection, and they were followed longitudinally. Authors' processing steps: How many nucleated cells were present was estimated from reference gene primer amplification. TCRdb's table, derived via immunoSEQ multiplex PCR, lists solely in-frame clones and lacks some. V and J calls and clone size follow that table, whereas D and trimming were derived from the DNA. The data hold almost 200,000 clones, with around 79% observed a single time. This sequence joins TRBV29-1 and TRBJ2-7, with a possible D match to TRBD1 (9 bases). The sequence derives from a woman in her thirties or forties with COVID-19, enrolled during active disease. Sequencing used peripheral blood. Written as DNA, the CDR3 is TGCAGCGTTCGGGGGGGGACAGGGATCCACGAGCAGTACTTC. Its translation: CSVRGGTGIHEQYF.